Shown below are 18 T cell receptor beta chains from a single sample sequenced in a study of beta chain features in type 1 diabetes. Isolated RNA was reverse transcribed in full, so expressed TCRB transcripts were sequenced. Generated by immunoSEQ multiplex PCR, the TCRdb table keeps only in-frame clones and is missing some. The sample comprises some 250,000 clones, 27% of which are singletons, and more than 3% rests with the top ten. The sequenced sample consisted of central memory CD4+ T cells from blood. All receptors come from a man aged 25 to 45 in good health.

At least ten counts were recorded for this clone. CDR3 nucleotide sequence: TGCGCCAGCAGCAATGGACAGGTCGACTGGGAGACCCAGTACTTC. Its protein is CASSNGQVDWETQYF. V gene TRBV5-1 combines with J gene TRBJ2-5, with 7 bases that match TRBD1. This CDR3 is built from 15 residues. V lost 4 bases and J lost 5; bases outside the gene matches: 11. The germline CDR1 and CDR2 sequences are SGHRS and YFSETQ.

This clone was recorded many times. V usage is TRBV6-1 and J usage is TRBJ2-7, with D uncertain. From germline, CDR1 is MNHNS and CDR2 SASEGT. This CDR3 comprises 15 residues. V lost 1 base, J lost 1 base, and 11 bases lay in between. The CDR3 region has the DNA TGTGCCAGCAGTGAAGGTTTCGGGCCTTCCTACGAGCAGTACTTC. Translated, it gives CASSEGFGPSYEQYF.

The chain recombines TRBV5-6 with TRBJ2-5; perhaps TRBD2 as D (6 bases). The CDR3 extends over 16 amino acids. Germline CDR1 and CDR2: SGHDT and YYEEEE. V was trimmed by 0 bases and J by 5 bases, leaving 17 bases between them. The CDR3 reads CASSLGPAAGWETQYF. In nucleotides, the CDR3 is TGTGCCAGCAGCTTGGGACCAGCGGCGGGATGGGAGACCCAGTACTTC.

This clone was observed a handful of times. The chain has TRBV7-2 and TRBJ2-3; possible D gene TRBD1, 5 bases. CDR1 is SGHTA, CDR2 FQGNSA, per germline. V was clipped by 1 base and J by 1 base, with 9 bases between them. This CDR3 region has 15 residues. The CDR3 region is CASSLEGRGTDTQYF. CDR3 sequence (DNA): TGTGCCAGCAGCTTAGAGGGCAGGGGCACAGATACGCAGTATTTT.

This sequence joins TRBV14 and TRBJ1-1; perhaps TRBD1 as D (5 bases). V was cut by 1 base and J by 5 bases, with 14 bases left in between. Germline-derived CDR1 and CDR2 are SGHDN and FVKESK. This CDR3 is 15 amino acids long. The CDR3 sequence is CASSQVYGGGTEAFF. The CDR3 bases are TGTGCCAGCAGCCAAGTTTACGGCGGGGGGACTGAAGCTTTCTTT.

This clone turned up a few times. The rearrangement uses TRBV4-1 and TRBJ2-5; perhaps TRBD2 as D (5 bases). Per the germline V gene, CDR1 is MGHRA and CDR2 is YSYEKL. V was cut by 1 base and J by 1 base, with 7 bases left in between. The CDR3 loop spans 14 amino acids. CDR3 region: CASSQVSGQETQYF. In DNA form, the CDR3 reads TGCGCCAGCAGCCAAGTCAGCGGCCAAGAGACCCAGTACTTC.

This clone was recorded a few times. This chain uses TRBV30 with TRBJ2-7, with 7 bases identical to TRBD1. The CDR3 extends over 12 amino acids. Germline V gene lookup returns CDR1 GTSNPN and CDR2 SVGIG (reference sequence). V was clipped by 4 bases and J by 5 bases; unmatched bases: 5. The DNA for the CDR3 is TGTGCCTGGAACAGGGGAGTGAACGAGCAGTACTTC. Translating it yields CAWNRGVNEQYF.

The chain recombines TRBV25-1 with TRBJ1-1; 11 bases are a match to TRBD1. After removal of 6 bases from V and 8 bases from J, the junction contained 5 bases not matched to a gene. CDR3 length: 13 residues. CDR1 is MGHDK, CDR2 SYGVNS, per germline. The DNA of the CDR3 is TGTGCCAGCAGCCAAGGACAGGGGGCGGAAGCTTTCTTT. Its translation: CASSQGQGAEAFF.

V is TRBV20-1 and J is TRBJ2-4, with D hard to call. Deletions cut 6 bases from V and 13 bases from J, with 16 bases between. Germline V gene data show CDR1 as DFQATT and CDR2 as SNEGSKA (reference sequence). The CDR3 runs 11 residues. CDR3 nucleotide sequence: TGCAGTGCCCACGGCGTAGGCTACCAGTACTTC. This codes for CSAHGVGYQYF.

V usage is TRBV6-5 and J usage is TRBJ2-1; no definite D call. Germline V gene sequence: CDR1 MNHEY, CDR2 SVGAGI. Trimming shortened V by 0 bases and J by 7 bases, and 7 bases separated the two germline ends. This CDR3 contains 13 residues. The CDR3: CASSYSTANEQFF. In nucleotides, the CDR3 is TGTGCCAGCAGTTACTCGACTGCTAATGAGCAGTTCTTC.

This clone was seen repeatedly, ten times or more. Written as DNA, the CDR3 is TGCGCCAGCAGCCAAGATAGGGTGAACATTCAGTACTTC. Translation: CASSQDRVNIQYF. The genes are TRBV4-3 and TRBJ2-4; D not resolved. The V end lost 0 bases, the J end lost 7 bases, and 7 bases lay between the germline ends. The CDR3 runs to 13 residues. CDR1 and CDR2 from the germline V gene are LGHNA and YSLEER.

This clone turned up a few times. The chain has TRBV11-2 and TRBJ2-5; D not resolved. Trimming cost V 3 bases and J 5 bases, with 7 bases left between them. Looked up from germline, CDR1 is SGHAT and CDR2 is FQNNGV. The CDR3 runs to 12 residues. The CDR3 is CASSFGRETQYF. For the CDR3, the DNA is TGTGCCAGCAGCTTTGGGCGGGAGACCCAGTACTTC.

This chain uses TRBV28 with TRBJ2-1, with 16 bases identical to TRBD2. The CDR3 totals 18 residues. The J segment lost 6 bases and the V segment lost 5 bases, leaving 10 bases of the junction unmatched. From germline, CDR1 is MDHEN and CDR2 SYDVKM. CDR3 bases: TGTGCCAGCAGTCGTCCCGGGACTAGCGGGAGGGCCGGCAATGAGCAGTTCTTC. Encoded protein: CASSRPGTSGRAGNEQFF.

This sequence joins TRBV29-1 and TRBJ2-7, with 16 bases lining up with TRBD2. Trimming removed 6 bases from V and 5 bases from J; junction bases left unmatched: 7. The CDR3 is made up of 15 amino acids. In germline, CDR1 is SQVTM, CDR2 ANQGSEA. CDR3 bases: TGCAGCGTCGGGGGACTAGCGGGAGGGCCCCACGAGCAGTACTTC. Residues: CSVGGLAGGPHEQYF.

The chain carries TRBV7-2 and TRBJ1-5; unclear D gene. The V and J ends lost 5 bases and 2 bases respectively, with 10 bases between them. The CDR3 length is 14 residues. The germline gives CDR1 SGHTA, CDR2 FQGNSA. CDR3 in amino acids: CASSPFSGNQPQHF. As DNA, the CDR3 is TGTGCCAGCAGCCCTTTCTCGGGCAATCAGCCCCAGCATTTT.

This clone came up a few times. The chain employs TRBV18 and TRBJ2-3; D call uncertain. Germline CDR1 reads KGHSH; CDR2 reads LQKENI. Trimming left V 6 bases short and J 5 bases short, with 9 bases between. There are 12 residues in the CDR3. Here the CDR3 reads CASSPTGDTQYF. CDR3 sequence (DNA): TGTGCCAGCTCGCCTACGGGAGATACGCAGTATTTT.

This clone was counted only a few times. The CDR3 bases are TGTGCCATCAGTGGGACAGGGGGTTCCTATGGCTACACCTTC. Its translation: CAISGTGGSYGYTF. V gene TRBV10-3 combines with J gene TRBJ1-2; 10 bases agree with TRBD1. The CDR3 is 14 residues long. J was trimmed by 4 bases and V by 4 bases; bases with no gene match: 3. Germline loops: CDR1 ENHRY, CDR2 SYGVKD.

This clone has more than one count but fewer than ten. The chain joins TRBV7-2 to TRBJ1-1; D is uncertain. Germline V gene data show CDR1 as SGHTA and CDR2 as FQGNSA. There are 14 residues in the CDR3. Trimming pared 2 bases from V and 0 bases from J, leaving 7 bases between. Here the CDR3 reads CASSLNPLNTEAFF. CDR3 nucleotides: TGTGCCAGCAGCTTAAACCCGCTGAACACTGAAGCTTTCTTT.